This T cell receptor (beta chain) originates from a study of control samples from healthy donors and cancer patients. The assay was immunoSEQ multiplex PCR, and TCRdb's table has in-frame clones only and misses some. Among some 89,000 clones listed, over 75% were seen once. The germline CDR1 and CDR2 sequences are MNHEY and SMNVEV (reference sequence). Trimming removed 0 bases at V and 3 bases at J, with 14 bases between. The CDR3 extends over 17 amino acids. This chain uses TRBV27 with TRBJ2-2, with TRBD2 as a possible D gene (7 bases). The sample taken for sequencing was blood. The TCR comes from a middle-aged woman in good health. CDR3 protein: CASSLSMGGADTGELFF. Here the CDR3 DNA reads TGTGCCAGCAGTTTATCGATGGGGGGGGCTGACACCGGGGAGCTGTTTTTT.